This entry features one T cell receptor (beta chain) sequence. Its antigen remains unidentified. Qualities for individual bases were not recorded, and no much larger clone is one base off. Donors were healthy HIV-negative adults with no recently reported acute infections or vaccinations. All donors were Caucasian adults living in Nashville, Tennessee, USA. For unsorted samples, some 100 million PBMCs were counted, and genomic DNA was extracted using the QIAamp DNA Blood Mini kit. Blood was collected by leukapheresis, and PBMCs were isolated by Ficoll-Histopaque density gradient centrifugation and then cryopreserved in liquid nitrogen vapor phase. Using the deep immunoSEQ assay, TCR CDR3 regions were amplified from genomic DNA by multiplex PCR. For each cell subset, the extracted genomic DNA was distributed evenly across all wells of several immunoSEQ 96-well plates, and each plate served as one replicate. For unsorted PBMC, each replicate PCR was loaded with 300 to 350 ng genomic DNA, equivalent to tens of thousands of T cell genomes. Genomic DNA from unsorted PBMC was sequenced over ten immunoSEQ deep assay plates. The purified libraries were quantified using a Qubit 3.0 fluorometer, sized with a Bioanalyzer 2100, and then quantified again using the KAPA Library Quantification kit. A separate single-read 150-cycle Illumina NextSeq 550 flow cell was used to sequence each immunoSEQ 96-well plate. Regarding the original processing steps: Because the immunoSEQ output held only junctional sequences and lacked quality scores, the filtering could not match the filtering applied to full-length reads. Sequences were annotated with PyIR, a Python wrapper for IgBLAST v1.9, and V/J genes and CDR3 were assigned using IMGT germline references. Reads were filtered out if the reads had weak V/J assignments (E-value above 1e-6), no CDR3, stop codons, out-of-frame junctions, or ambiguous translated residues. V3J clonotypes were defined by identical inferred V gene, J gene, and CDR3 amino acid sequence. To compute the percentage overlap between repertoires, the number of shared unique clonotypes was divided by the size of the smaller repertoire. Repertoire richness was assessed with RTK rarefaction, the Chao1 estimator, and Recon v2.1 estimates of unobserved clonotypes. TCRdb stores this immuneACCESS table with in-frame sequences only. Part of the clones is absent; in the studies checked, under half of the shortfall reflects unresolved V genes, and no reason is known for the rest. V, J and clone size reflect that table, while D and trimming were determined from the DNA. The sample includes 400,000 to 550,000 clones, with roughly 85% observed a single time. Clones ranked in the top ten supply about an eighth of the sample.

This specimen belongs to a study of shared clonotypes between healthy human individuals (TCRdb year 2020). General notes on the study: A few men and a couple of women, aged 18 to 49 years, made up the cohort. To increase sequencing depth and limit assay-specific biases, TCR repertoire library preparation and sequencing were carried out by different laboratories using diverse techniques. Leukapheresis yielded between about 0.94 and 9.5 billion PBMCs per donor. To estimate repertoire size and how much clonotypes are shared between individuals, the study performed deep sequencing of blood TCR repertoires from a handful of healthy adults.

According to the germline V gene, CDR1 reads SGHVS and CDR2 reads FQNEAQ. V and J are truncated by 5 bases and 5 bases respectively, leaving an intervening sequence of 11 bases. Including the terminal cysteine and phenylalanine, the CDR3 comprises 13 residues. Only the CDR3 DNA stays, 39 bases, in frame from base 1. Overall study outcomes, separate from this receptor: Only blood was sampled, and tissue TCR repertoires likely differ from those in blood. Pairwise subsampling indicated that sequencing depth was expected to affect the degree of clonotype sharing among donors. The small number of donors limited the genetic and exposure-history diversity represented.

The sequence joins TRBV7-8 to TRBJ2-3; the D gene is perhaps TRBD1 or TRBD2, each of them matching over 5 bases. The sample consisted of PBMCs. This receptor was taken from a woman aged 40 to 49 in good health. Some clones in this sample may be carry-over from other donors' samples. The CDR3 region reads CASSQAGGDTQYF. The DNA is TGTGCCAGCAGCCAGGCTGGGGGAGATACGCAGTATTTT.